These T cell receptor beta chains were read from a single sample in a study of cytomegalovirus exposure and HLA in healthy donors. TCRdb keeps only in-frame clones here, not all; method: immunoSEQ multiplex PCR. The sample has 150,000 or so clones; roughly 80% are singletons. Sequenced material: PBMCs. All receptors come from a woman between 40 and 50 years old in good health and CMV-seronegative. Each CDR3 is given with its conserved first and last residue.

CASSQLQEAAGELFF | TRBV4-1
CASSIVHDSNQPQHF | TRBV19
CASSDSLGDLLGGYTF | TRBV6-4
CASNSGGNEQFF | TRBV7-9
CASSQKTGVKLDEQYF | TRBV5-4
CASSHTSGQSTDTQYF | TRBV2
CASSVRGSEKLFF | TRBV5-1
CAIRDKTVNYGYTF | TRBV10-3
CAKDLPGGCGAEAFF | TRBV5-1
CASSLEAGHTEAFF | TRBV27
CASSLGVRNTEAFF | TRBV5-1
CASSFSGEYNEQFF | TRBV7-6
CASSAPGSSGYTF | TRBV10-2
CASSLGHTNYGYTF | TRBV7-8
CASSLYYEQYF | TRBV5-4
CASSFHNTGELFF | TRBV28
CASTPSDRGGNTIYF | TRBV4-2
CASSLSGNQQDTQYF | TRBV6-1
CASSLFRGEAFF | TRBV27
CASSSPRGWSTDTQYF | TRBV5-4
CASSSSYRGRRGYGYTF | TRBV11-2
CASRELWEQFF | TRBV6-1
CASSQTSGAPYEQYF | TRBV4-1
CASSYGAGAPDTQYF | TRBV6-5
CASSQAGRTTYSYEQYF | TRBV4-1
CASSTRQGGYTF | TRBV9
CSVIRGRTGELFF | TRBV29-1
CASSLSNNQPQHF | TRBV11-3
CASSESVRDREQFF | TRBV10-1
CASSLGRLAGNTIYF | TRBV5-1
CSVRQGAGYGYTF | TRBV29-1